The sequence of this TCR beta chain was determined in a study of T-cell memory formation after mild COVID-19. TCRdb re-derived calls from the 5' RACE reads in MiXCR, one entry per CDR3 protein. This table has roughly 620,000 distinct CDR3 sequences, roughly 18% appearing once. In this sample, this clonotype turned up a few times. There are 15 residues in the CDR3. The germline V gene has CDR1 SEHNR and CDR2 FQNEAQ (reference sequence). V gave up 4 bases and J gave up 2 bases, with 12 bases separating them. This chain uses TRBV7-9 with TRBJ2-1; D possibly corresponds to TRBD2 (5 bases). This receptor was obtained from an adult woman who had mild COVID-19 (a few samples of this study predate the infection). Cell type and time point are not known. Sequenced sample: PBMCs or a T cell subset sorted from them (not recorded which). The CDR3 DNA follows: TGTGCCAGCAGCTCTCGGGAAGGGACCTACAATGAGCAGTTCTTC. It codes for CASSSREGTYNEQFF.